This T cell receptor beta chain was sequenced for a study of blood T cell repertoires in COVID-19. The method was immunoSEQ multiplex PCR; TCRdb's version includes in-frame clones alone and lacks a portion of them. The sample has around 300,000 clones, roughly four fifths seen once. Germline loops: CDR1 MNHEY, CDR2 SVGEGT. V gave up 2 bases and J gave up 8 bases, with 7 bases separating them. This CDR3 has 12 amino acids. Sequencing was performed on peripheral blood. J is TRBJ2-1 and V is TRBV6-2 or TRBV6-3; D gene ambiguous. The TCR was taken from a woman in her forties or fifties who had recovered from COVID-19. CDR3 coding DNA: TGTGCCAGCAGTTACCCTAGTTATGAGCAGTTCTTC. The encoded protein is CASSYPSYEQFF.